These 21 T cell receptor beta chains came from one sample sequenced in a study of STAT5B mutations in CD4+ large granular lymphocyte leukemia. Sequencing was performed with immunoSEQ multiplex PCR; in TCRdb, only in-frame clones are kept and a portion is missing. The sample has around 33,000 clones, 81% seen once. What was sequenced was CD4+ T cells from blood buffy coats. These receptor sequences come from a human donor in good health.

The V call is TRBV19, the J call TRBJ2-2; possibly TRBD1 or TRBD2 for D (5 bases each). Trimming stripped 0 bases from V and 6 bases from J, with 17 bases between. Looked up from germline, CDR1 is LNHDA and CDR2 is SQIVND (reference sequence). The CDR3 contains 17 residues. As DNA, the CDR3 is TGTGCCAGTAGTATAGATCGGGCAGGGACGAAAGCCGGGGAGCTGTTTTTT. This encodes CASSIDRAGTKAGELFF.

V is TRBV6-5 and J is TRBJ2-5, with D tentatively TRBD1 (6 bases). This CDR3 comprises 14 residues. V lost 6 bases, J lost 0 bases, and 11 bases lay in between. Germline V gene data show CDR1 as MNHEY and CDR2 as SVGAGI. Here the CDR3 reads CASRTRTDQETQYF. The CDR3 coding sequence is TGTGCCAGCAGAACTAGGACAGACCAAGAGACCCAGTACTTC.

The chain carries TRBV19 and TRBJ2-7, with D maybe TRBD2 (6 bases). Trimming removed 1 base at V and 0 bases at J, with 10 bases between. Germline V gene sequence: CDR1 LNHDA, CDR2 SQIVND (reference sequence). The CDR3 consists of 15 residues. The CDR3 is CASSIGGKASYEQYF. CDR3 in DNA: TGTGCCAGTAGTATAGGCGGGAAAGCCTCCTACGAGCAGTACTTC.

The DNA for the CDR3 is TGTGCCAGCAGCTCGTCCGGGGCCAACGTCCTGACTTTC. Its protein is CASSSSGANVLTF. This chain joins TRBV7-9 and TRBJ2-6; D uncertain. The CDR3 totals 13 residues. The germline gives CDR1 SEHNR, CDR2 FQNEAQ (reference sequence). The ends were cut back, 4 bases at V and 4 bases at J, with 5 bases in the middle. The full variable domain, in which reference TRBV7-9 and TRBJ2-6 provide the parts outside the CDR3, is DTGVSQNPRHKITKRGQNVTFRCDPISEHNRLYWYRQTLGQGPEFLTYFQNEAQLEKSRLLSDRFSAERPKGSFSTLEIQRTEQGDSAMYLCASSSSGANVLTFGAGSRLTVL.

The chain has TRBV2 and TRBJ2-3, with a weak D call TRBD2 (6 bases). This CDR3 has 14 residues. The germline CDR1 and CDR2 sequences are SNHLY and FYNNEI. Trimming removed 7 bases from V and 2 bases from J, with 13 bases in between. The CDR3 coding sequence is TGTGCCAGCAACAAAGCGGGTTTCACAGATACGCAGTATTTT. Amino acids: CASNKAGFTDTQYF.

This chain links TRBV7-2 with TRBJ2-2, with D tentatively TRBD2 (6 bases). CDR3 size: 15 residues. Germline CDR1 SGHTA, CDR2 FQGNSA. V lost 5 bases to trimming and J lost 3 bases, with 13 bases between them. In nucleotides, the CDR3 is TGTGCCAGCAGCGTCGGGACTGCCCACACCGGGGAGCTGTTTTTT. It yields the protein CASSVGTAHTGELFF.

In its sample, this clone was seen a few times. The J gene is TRBJ2-7, the V gene TRBV18; 10 bases line up with TRBD1. CDR3 length: 14 amino acids. From germline, CDR1 is KGHSH and CDR2 LQKENI. V gave up 3 bases and J gave up 5 bases; unmatched junction bases: 4. CDR3 loop: CASSPRQGADEQYF. The CDR3 DNA reads as TGTGCCAGCTCACCGCGACAGGGGGCAGACGAGCAGTACTTC.

The rearrangement uses TRBV4-3 and TRBJ2-7; 10 bases line up with TRBD2. V was clipped by 1 base and J by 2 bases; unmatched bases: 11. This CDR3 comprises 18 residues. CDR1 is LGHNA and CDR2 is YSLEER in the germline V gene. CDR3 coding DNA: TGCGCCAGCAGCCAAGGGACAGGGAGCGGGGGGGAAACCTACGAGCAGTACTTC. Its translation: CASSQGTGSGGETYEQYF.

The chain employs TRBV6-4 and TRBJ2-2; TRBD1 aligns across 7 bases. With 4 bases clipped from V and 3 bases from J, the junction kept 5 bases outside the gene matches. The germline gives CDR1 MRHNA, CDR2 SNTAGT. The CDR3 has 15 residues. Here the CDR3 reads CASSARDSYTGELFF. CDR3 in DNA: TGTGCCAGCAGTGCCCGGGACAGCTACACCGGGGAGCTGTTTTTT.

V gene TRBV7-8 combines with J gene TRBJ2-7; D is unresolved. This CDR3 has 18 amino acids. Trimming pared 5 bases from V and 4 bases from J, leaving 27 bases between. Germline V gene data show CDR1 as SGHVS and CDR2 as FQNEAQ. CDR3 coding DNA: TGTGCCAGCAGCGGACCCGACCACGGAGTCCTCACCCTGTACGAGCAGTACTTC. This encodes CASSGPDHGVLTLYEQYF.

This chain connects TRBV30 to TRBJ1-3; no clear D gene. V gave up 0 bases and J gave up 2 bases, with 20 bases separating them. CDR1 GTSNPN and CDR2 SVGIG come from the germline V gene (reference sequence). The length of the CDR3 is 18 residues. The CDR3 sequence: CAWSVGLVADEAGNTIYF. The CDR3 DNA follows: TGTGCCTGGAGTGTAGGACTTGTTGCAGACGAGGCTGGAAACACCATATATTTT.

The V and J genes are TRBV5-5 and TRBJ2-1, with 11 nucleotides matching TRBD2. With 4 bases clipped from V and 15 bases from J, the junction kept 12 bases outside the gene matches. Germline values: CDR1 SGHKS, CDR2 YYEKEE (reference sequence). The CDR3 contains 14 residues. The CDR3 DNA reads TGTGCCAGCAGCCCGGTCGGGGGACTAGCGGCCGTGTTCTTC. It is translated as CASSPVGGLAAVFF.

This chain links TRBV27 with TRBJ2-1; TRBD2 might be the D (6 bases). Germline CDR1 MNHEY, CDR2 SMNVEV (reference sequence). The CDR3 sequence is 13 residues long. With 8 bases removed from V and 1 base from J, the gap between germline ends came to 9 bases. The CDR3 sequence is CASGRMSYNEQFF. DNA for the CDR3: TGTGCCAGCGGGAGGATGTCCTACAATGAGCAGTTCTTC.

The V gene is TRBV28, the J gene TRBJ2-3; the match to TRBD1 covers 12 bases. The length of the CDR3 is 14 residues. The germline V gene encodes CDR1 MDHEN and CDR2 SYDVKM. Germline trimming cut 6 bases from V and 6 bases from J; bases unmatched to any gene: 4. This CDR3 is CASSGTGGMDTQYF. CDR3 DNA sequence: TGTGCCAGCAGCGGGACAGGGGGCATGGATACGCAGTATTTT.

This clone was counted a few times. This chain connects TRBV14 to TRBJ2-2, with 12 positions matching TRBD2. V lost 3 bases to trimming and J lost 6 bases; unmatched junction nucleotides: 8. CDR3 length: 17 amino acids. The germline V gene has CDR1 SGHDN and CDR2 FVKESK. In DNA form, the CDR3 reads TGTGCCAGCAGCCATTTCGGACTAGCGGGAATCCCCGGGGAGCTGTTTTTT. It is translated as CASSHFGLAGIPGELFF.

The chain is built from TRBV9 and TRBJ2-1; tentatively, D is TRBD1 (6 bases). Trimming removed 1 base at V and 8 bases at J, with 22 bases between. The CDR3 is 17 amino acids. In germline, CDR1 is SGDLS, CDR2 YYNGEE. The CDR3 reads CASSVPKFGGPSDEQFF. The DNA of the CDR3 is TGTGCCAGCAGCGTACCGAAATTTGGGGGCCCATCGGATGAGCAGTTCTTC.

The gene calls are TRBV7-9 and TRBJ1-3, with D hard to call. CDR1 is SEHNR and CDR2 is FQNEAQ in the germline V gene (reference sequence). The ends were cut back, 5 bases at V and 0 bases at J, with 23 bases in the middle. The CDR3 loop spans 19 amino acids. DNA of the CDR3: TGTGCCAGCAGCCACCCGTCCAAGGGCTTTGACCTCTCTGGAAACACCATATATTTT. As protein: CASSHPSKGFDLSGNTIYF.

A few counts support this clone. The rearrangement uses TRBV7-9 and TRBJ1-2; D gene uncertain. Trimming removed 5 bases at V and 1 base at J, with 8 bases between. This CDR3 comprises 13 residues. The germline gives CDR1 SEHNR, CDR2 FQNEAQ (reference sequence). DNA of the CDR3: TGTGCCAGCAGCCTCAGTGTTAACTATGGCTACACCTTC. The encoded protein is CASSLSVNYGYTF.

The chain uses TRBV7-3 and TRBJ1-1, with D possibly matching TRBD1 (6 bases). V was pared by 5 bases and J by 3 bases, with 13 bases between. The CDR3 contains 14 residues. CDR1 is SGHTA and CDR2 is FQGTGA in the germline V gene. CDR3: CASSGGASDTEAFF. CDR3 DNA sequence: TGTGCCAGCAGCGGGGGGGCTAGTGACACTGAAGCTTTCTTT.

The chain joins TRBV4-2 to TRBJ2-3; D ambiguous. Per germline, CDR1 LGHNA and CDR2 YNFKEQ. The germline V and J ends were trimmed by 5 bases and 1 base, with 13 bases remaining between them. The CDR3 spans 15 residues. CDR3 amino acids: CASSLERARTDTQYF. As DNA, the CDR3 is TGTGCCAGCAGCTTGGAACGGGCCCGCACAGATACGCAGTATTTT.

The table lists this clone with a count of one. V is TRBV7-9 and J is TRBJ2-3, with 10 bases aligning to TRBD1. The germline V gene has CDR1 SEHNR and CDR2 FQNEAQ (reference sequence). J lost 3 bases, V lost 4 bases, and 4 bases had no gene match. The CDR3 runs to 15 residues. CDR3 in amino acids: CASSSGQGETDTQYF. The CDR3 coding sequence is TGTGCCAGCAGCTCAGGACAGGGGGAAACAGATACGCAGTATTTT.